This T cell receptor beta chain appears in the sequencing data of a study of T cell repertoires in ileal Crohn's disease. This CDR3 has 14 residues. Germline V gene data show CDR1 as SGHTS and CDR2 as YDEGEE. V shed 2 bases and J shed 5 bases, with 11 bases lying between them. Regarding time point: neoterminal ileum biopsy at postoperative endoscopy, about 6 months after surgery. The method was immunoSEQ multiplex PCR; TCRdb's version includes in-frame clones alone and lacks a portion of them. The sample contains 55,000 to 65,000 clones, roughly nine tenths of which appear only once. This receptor was obtained from an adult with Crohn's disease. The gene calls are TRBV5-8 and TRBJ1-5; a weak D match, TRBD1 (6 bases). Sequenced: ileal tissue. In DNA, the CDR3 is TGTGCCAGCAGCTTTTGGGGGCTATATCAGCCCCAGCATTTT. It is translated as CASSFWGLYQPQHF. Supplemented by reference TRBV5-8 and TRBJ1-5, the full variable domain reads EAGVTQSPTHLIKTRGQQATLRCSPISGHTSVYWYQQALGLGLQFLLWYDEGEERNRGNFPPRFSGRQFPNYSSELNVNALELEDSALYLCASSFWGLYQPQHFGDGTRLSIL.